This T cell receptor beta chain was recovered during a study of T cells in Graves' hyperthyroidism and ophthalmopathy. Study information: At initial diagnosis, before any treatment had begun, peripheral blood was obtained.

Diagnoses used clinical symptoms, serum thyroxine and TRAb, thyroid ultrasound and orbital computed tomography. From around 11 ml of fresh peripheral blood, PBMCs were isolated. RNA transcripts gave rise to amplified TCR beta CDR3 regions. The study used the HTBI primer set for a first-round RT-PCR of the TCR CDR3. TCRdb itself ran the multiplex PCR reads through MiXCR, one entry per CDR3 protein. Among some 510,000 distinct CDR3 sequences listed, around 20% were seen once. The CDR3 totals 13 residues. The J segment lost 6 bases and the V segment lost 6 bases, leaving 5 bases of the junction unmatched. This clonotype was recorded at least ten times.

This clonotype was sampled from a man aged 18 to 30 with Graves' hyperthyroidism. The chain recombines TRBV12-3 or TRBV12-4 with TRBJ2-5; 9 nucleotides line up with TRBD1. Sequences were obtained from blood. The CDR3 region is CASRGTGRKTQYF. The CDR3 DNA reads as TGTGCCAGCAGGGGGACAGGGAGGAAGACCCAGTACTTC.